The present entry profiles one TCR beta chain with its context. Its matching antigen is unknown. The germline V gene encodes CDR1 MNHNS and CDR2 SASEGT. The CDR3 has 17 residues. V lost 0 bases, J lost 2 bases, and 13 bases lay in between. The time point was: week 5, during vaccination. A 20-mer mutant IDH1 peptide at 300 ug was injected subcutaneously with topical imiquimod. The source of the sample is a study of a mutant IDH1 vaccine in newly diagnosed glioma. Turning to the study itself: The vaccination schedule gave patients eight doses in weeks 1, 3, 5, 7, 11, 15, 19 and 23.

The table came from immunoSEQ multiplex PCR; TCRdb's copy has only in-frame clones and leaves some out. The data show around 36,000 clones, approximately 91% seen once. The J gene is TRBJ2-2, the V gene TRBV6-1, with a tentative D call TRBD2 (6 bases). Source: PBMCs, taken from a glioma patient whose treatment included an IDH1 peptide vaccine. This TCR came from a man aged 45-60 years with glioma. The CDR3: CASSEAGSGSNTGELFF. DNA of the CDR3: TGTGCCAGCAGTGAAGCAGGGAGCGGGTCTAACACCGGGGAGCTGTTTTTT.